Below are 11 T cell receptor beta chains sequenced from a single sample in a study of response to subunit inactivated influenza vaccine. TCRdb passed the RT-PCR reads through MiXCR, listing each CDR3 protein once. This table holds 500,000 to 600,000 distinct CDR3 sequences, about 11% found once. These same records also appear under a second study, on T cells expressing NK-cell markers. That source reports: The TCR beta cDNA came from 5'RACE template switching with UMIs.

The sample in question was PBMCs from blood, obtained on the day of vaccination. The receptors were sampled from a man between 50 and 59 years old who received an inactivated influenza vaccine.

This clonotype appeared many times. The chain couples TRBV9 to TRBJ2-7; no definite D call. The V and J ends lost 3 bases and 3 bases respectively, with 16 bases between them. This CDR3 is 15 amino acids long. The V gene's germline CDR1 is SGDLS and CDR2 YYNGEE. Here the CDR3 DNA reads TGTGCCAGCAGCGAGGGCTTCGGAGCGTTCTACGAGCAGTACTTC. Its protein product is CASSEGFGAFYEQYF.

J is TRBJ2-1 and V is TRBV29-1, with 11 bases matching TRBD2. CDR1 is SQVTM and CDR2 is ANQGSEA in the germline V gene. The CDR3 has 15 amino acids. V lost 7 bases and J lost 7; bases outside the gene matches: 12. Here the CDR3 DNA reads TGCAGCGCAGCAACGGCTAGCGGGGGGATAAATGAGCAGTTCTTC. Translated, it gives CSAATASGGINEQFF.

The sample holds a few counts of this clonotype. The chain links TRBV7-9 to TRBJ2-5, with D unresolved. CDR1 and CDR2 (germline): SEHNR, FQNEAQ (reference sequence). The CDR3 extends over 15 amino acids. The V end was cut by 0 bases, the J end by 1 base, with 9 bases between. This CDR3 is CASSLALGRQETQYF. The CDR3 DNA follows: TGTGCCAGCAGCTTAGCGCTTGGCCGCCAAGAGACCCAGTACTTC.

This chain connects TRBV6-1 to TRBJ2-5; 7 bases are a match to TRBD1. V lost 5 bases and J lost 1; bases outside the gene matches: 4. This CDR3 spans 14 amino acids. Per germline, CDR1 MNHNS and CDR2 SASEGT. The CDR3 here is CASSPQGLQETQYF. The CDR3, as DNA: TGTGCCAGCAGTCCACAGGGGCTCCAAGAGACCCAGTACTTC.

Only a few counts were recorded for this clonotype. The rearrangement links TRBV20-1 to TRBJ2-3; possibly TRBD1 for D (5 bases). Germline V gene sequence: CDR1 DFQATT, CDR2 SNEGSKA (reference sequence). The CDR3 runs to 15 residues. Trimming took off 3 bases at V and 0 bases at J, with 13 bases between the two ends. The CDR3 region has the DNA TGCAGTGCTAGTGGCAGGGAATCTAGCACAGATACGCAGTATTTT. This encodes CSASGRESSTDTQYF.

This clonotype was seen only a few times. V usage is TRBV5-1 and J usage is TRBJ2-7; possible D gene TRBD1, 7 bases. There are 15 residues in the CDR3. V lost 5 bases, J lost 4 bases, and 19 bases lay in between. CDR1 SGHRS and CDR2 YFSETQ come from the germline V gene. This CDR3 reads CASREGQTGHYEQYF. The CDR3 DNA is TGCGCCAGCAGGGAGGGACAGACCGGGCATTACGAGCAGTACTTC.

Details on this clonotype: In this CDR3 the conserved last residue, phenylalanine or tryptophan, is missing, so a read error is likely. It is unclear where the CDR3 begins or ends on the DNA, so no DNA is shown, and the CDR3 is as TCRdb lists it. The chain employs TRBV5-6 and TRBJ2-1; TRBD2, the table's D call, was not compared with the DNA. The CDR3 is made up of 12 amino acids, end residues included. The germline CDR1 and CDR2 sequences are SGHDT and YYEEEE. This CDR3 reads CASSETSGSLVI.

The CDR3 loop is CASSDETQYF. The CDR3 nucleotides are TGTGCCAGCAGTGATGAGACCCAGTACTTC. This rearrangement joins TRBV2 to TRBJ2-5; D is undetermined. The CDR3 is 10 amino acids. Trimming removed 3 bases from V and 5 bases from J, with 1 base in between. CDR1 and CDR2 from the germline V gene are SNHLY and FYNNEI.

The J gene is TRBJ1-6, the V gene TRBV20-1; D may be TRBD1 (5 bases). Germline V gene data show CDR1 as DFQATT and CDR2 as SNEGSKA (reference sequence). The CDR3 loop spans 17 amino acids. Between the trimmed V and J ends, which lost 0 bases and 2 bases, there was a span of 14 bases. The DNA of the CDR3 is TGCAGTGCTAGAGATCCCCGACAGACAGCCTATAATTCACCCCTCCACTTT. It encodes CSARDPRQTAYNSPLHF.

CDR3 bases: TGTGCCAGCAGCGCGGACGGCAGCAACTATGGCTACACCTTC. As protein: CASSADGSNYGYTF. The chain has TRBV6-4 and TRBJ1-2; D is ambiguous. Germline V gene data show CDR1 as MRHNA and CDR2 as SNTAGT. Trimming left V 6 bases short and J 2 bases short, with 13 bases between. The CDR3 covers 14 residues.

The genes are TRBV6-5 and TRBJ2-3; tentative D call: TRBD2 (6 bases). V was clipped by 0 bases and J by 0 bases, with 10 bases between them. The germline CDR1 and CDR2 sequences are MNHEY and SVGAGI. The CDR3 runs to 16 residues. The CDR3 here is CASSYSGGISTDTQYF. The CDR3 bases are TGTGCCAGCAGTTACTCTGGCGGGATAAGCACAGATACGCAGTATTTT.